Reported below is one T cell receptor beta chain. Its antigen is currently not known. Base qualities are not at hand, and no much larger clone is one base apart. The V and J ends are trimmed by 0 bases and 5 bases, leaving 5 bases between them. From its cysteine to its phenylalanine, the CDR3 spans 13 amino acids. The kept DNA is CDR3 alone, 39 bases in frame from the first base. From the germline V gene, CDR1 is LGHNA and CDR2 is YSLEER. This sample is part of a study of shared clonotypes between healthy human individuals (dated by TCRdb to the early 2020s). A note on the overall study: A few men and two women, aged 18 to 49 years, made up the cohort. To estimate repertoire size and how much clonotypes are shared between individuals, the study performed deep sequencing of blood TCR repertoires from about 5 healthy adults. Per donor, leukapheresis produced somewhere between about 0.9 and 9 billion PBMCs. Libraries were prepared and TCR repertoires were sequenced by different laboratories using diverse techniques, in order to increase sequencing depth and limit assay-specific biases. The full study reports these points: The genetic and exposure-history diversity represented was limited by the small number of donors. Based on pairwise subsampling, the degree of clonotype sharing among donors was expected to be affected by sequencing depth. Only blood was sampled, and tissue TCR repertoires likely differ from those in blood.

Healthy HIV-negative adults with no recently reported acute infections or vaccinations were included as donors. Only Caucasian adults living in Nashville, Tennessee, USA were represented among the donors. For unsorted samples, 90 million to 95 million PBMCs were counted, and genomic DNA was extracted using the QIAamp DNA Blood Mini kit. Blood was obtained by leukapheresis, after which PBMCs were separated by Ficoll-Histopaque density gradient centrifugation and cryopreserved in liquid nitrogen vapor phase. Using the deep immunoSEQ assay, TCR CDR3 regions were amplified from genomic DNA by multiplex PCR. Extracted genomic DNA from each cell subset was spread evenly across all wells of several immunoSEQ 96-well plates, with each plate serving as a replicate. Each replicate PCR for unsorted PBMC received about 300 ng genomic DNA, equal to tens of thousands of T cell genomes. Unsorted PBMC genomic DNA was sequenced across ten immunoSEQ deep assay plates. The purified libraries were quantified using a Qubit 3.0 fluorometer, sized with a Bioanalyzer 2100, and then quantified again using the KAPA Library Quantification kit. Each immunoSEQ 96-well plate was sequenced on its own single-read 150-cycle Illumina NextSeq 550 flow cell. Concerning the study's data processing: The immunoSEQ output contained only junctional sequences without quality scores, so filtering could not match that applied to full-length reads. Sequences were annotated with PyIR, a Python wrapper for IgBLAST v1.9, using IMGT germline references to assign V/J genes and CDR3. Reads were filtered out if the reads had weak V/J assignments (E-value above 1e-6), no CDR3, stop codons, out-of-frame junctions, or ambiguous translated residues. A V3J clonotype was defined by an identical inferred V gene, J gene, and CDR3 amino acid sequence. To compute the percentage overlap between repertoires, the number of shared unique clonotypes was divided by the size of the smaller repertoire. Repertoire richness was assessed with RTK rarefaction, the Chao1 estimator, and Recon v2.1 estimates of unobserved clonotypes. Sourced from immuneACCESS, this table was stored by TCRdb with only in-frame sequences that have V and J called. A share of the clones is absent; for the studies checked, an unresolved V gene accounts for under half, and the remainder has no known explanation. V and J calls and clone size are as listed in that table; D and trimming were resolved from the DNA. Here the sample has about 470,000 clones; roughly three quarters occur a single time. The ten largest clones capture about 13% of the sample.

This TCR derives from a middle-aged woman in good health. Some clones in this sample may be carry-over from other donors' samples. Sample: PBMCs. The chain joins TRBV4-3 to TRBJ1-5; the D gene cannot be resolved reliably. This receptor has the CDR3 CASSQDLDQPQHF. The DNA is as follows: TGCGCCAGCAGCCAAGATTTGGATCAGCCCCAGCATTTT.